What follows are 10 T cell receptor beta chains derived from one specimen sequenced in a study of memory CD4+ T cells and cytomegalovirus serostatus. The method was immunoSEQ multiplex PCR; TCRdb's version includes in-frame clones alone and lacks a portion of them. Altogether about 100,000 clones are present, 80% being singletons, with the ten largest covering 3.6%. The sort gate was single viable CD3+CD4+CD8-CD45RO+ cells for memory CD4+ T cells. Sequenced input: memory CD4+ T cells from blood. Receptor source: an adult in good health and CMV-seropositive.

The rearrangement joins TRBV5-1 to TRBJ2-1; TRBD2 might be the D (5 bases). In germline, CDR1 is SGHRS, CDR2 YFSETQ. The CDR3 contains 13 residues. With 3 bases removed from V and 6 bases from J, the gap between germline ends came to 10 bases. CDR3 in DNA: TGCGCCAGCAGCTCTCCTAGCCCCAATGAGCAGTTCTTC. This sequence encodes CASSSPSPNEQFF.

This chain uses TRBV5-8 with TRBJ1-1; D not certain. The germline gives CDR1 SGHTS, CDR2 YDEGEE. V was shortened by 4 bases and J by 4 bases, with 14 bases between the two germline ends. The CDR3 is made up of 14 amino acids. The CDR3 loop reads CASSPLTPRTEAFF. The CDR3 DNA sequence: TGTGCCAGCAGCCCCCTAACGCCCCGCACTGAAGCTTTCTTT.

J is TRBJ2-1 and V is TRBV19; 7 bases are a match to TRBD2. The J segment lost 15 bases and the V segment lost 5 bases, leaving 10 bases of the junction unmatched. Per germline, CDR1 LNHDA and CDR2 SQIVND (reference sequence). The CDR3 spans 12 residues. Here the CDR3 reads CASSPRTSTPFF. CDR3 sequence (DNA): TGTGCCAGTAGTCCTAGGACTAGTACGCCGTTCTTC.

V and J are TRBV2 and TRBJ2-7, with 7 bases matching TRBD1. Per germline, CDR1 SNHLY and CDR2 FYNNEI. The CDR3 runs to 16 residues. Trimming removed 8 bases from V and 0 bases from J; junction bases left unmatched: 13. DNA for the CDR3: TGTGCCAGCGCCTTAGGGCCGGGACAGAACTCCTACGAGCAGTACTTC. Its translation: CASALGPGQNSYEQYF.

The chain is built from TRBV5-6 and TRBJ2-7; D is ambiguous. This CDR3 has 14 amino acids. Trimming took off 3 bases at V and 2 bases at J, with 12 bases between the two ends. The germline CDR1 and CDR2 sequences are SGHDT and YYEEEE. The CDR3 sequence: CASSSLSGPYEQYF. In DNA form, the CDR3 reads TGTGCCAGCAGCTCGCTGAGTGGGCCCTACGAGCAGTACTTC.

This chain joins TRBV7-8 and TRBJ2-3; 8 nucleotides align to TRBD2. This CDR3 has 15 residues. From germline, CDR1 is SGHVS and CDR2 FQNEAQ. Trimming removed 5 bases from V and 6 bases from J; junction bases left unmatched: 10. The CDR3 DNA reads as TGTGCCAGCAGCGTTAGCGGGACTCGGTGGGATACGCAGTATTTT. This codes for CASSVSGTRWDTQYF.

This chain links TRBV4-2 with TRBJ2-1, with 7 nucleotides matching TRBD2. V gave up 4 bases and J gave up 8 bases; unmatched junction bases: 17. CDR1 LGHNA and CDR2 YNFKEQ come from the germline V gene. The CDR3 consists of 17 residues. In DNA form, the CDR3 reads TGTGCCAGCAGCCCGAGGGGAGGGTTAGCCGCGGGCGATGAGCAGTTCTTC. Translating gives CASSPRGGLAAGDEQFF.

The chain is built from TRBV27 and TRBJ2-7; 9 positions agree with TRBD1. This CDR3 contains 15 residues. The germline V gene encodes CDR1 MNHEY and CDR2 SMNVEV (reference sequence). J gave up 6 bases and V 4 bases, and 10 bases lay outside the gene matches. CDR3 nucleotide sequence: TGTGCCAGCAGTTCGGGACAGGGCCCCTTTGCCGAGCAGTACTTC. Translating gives CASSSGQGPFAEQYF.

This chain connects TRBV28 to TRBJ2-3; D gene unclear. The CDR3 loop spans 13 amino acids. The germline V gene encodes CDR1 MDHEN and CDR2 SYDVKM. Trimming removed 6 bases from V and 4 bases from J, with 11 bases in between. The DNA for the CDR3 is TGTGCCAGCAGGATTACTACCGCAGATACGCAGTATTTT. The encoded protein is CASRITTADTQYF.

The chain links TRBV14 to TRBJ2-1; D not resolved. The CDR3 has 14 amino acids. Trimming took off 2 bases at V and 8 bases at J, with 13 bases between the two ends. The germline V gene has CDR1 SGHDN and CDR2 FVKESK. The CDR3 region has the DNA TGTGCCAGCAGCCAACCCGGAGAGAACGATGAGCAGTTCTTC. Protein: CASSQPGENDEQFF.